Given below is one T cell receptor beta chain in context. The antigen remains unidentified. Method: immunoSEQ multiplex PCR; TCRdb's copy keeps in-frame clones and lacks some. Here the sample spans over 20,000 clones, about 80% being singletons. This specimen belongs to a study of PD-1 blockade in classical Hodgkin lymphoma. Overall study findings and caveats: Complete responders' diversity at baseline resembled that of newly diagnosed patients.

The CDR3 contains 17 residues. V shed 1 base and J 7 bases; nucleotides not matched to a gene: 15. Looked up from germline, CDR1 is LNHNV and CDR2 is YYDKDF (reference sequence). Brentuximab vedotin exposure varied among the patients, all of whom had relapsed after autologous stem cell transplantation. The receptor was isolated from a human donor with classical Hodgkin lymphoma. The sequences come from peripheral blood mononuclear cells (PBMCs), collected before the second cycle of nivolumab. The rearrangement joins TRBV15 to TRBJ1-2; 7 bases fit TRBD1. The CDR3: CATSRGIQGISGIGYTF. The CDR3 DNA sequence: TGTGCCACCAGCAGAGGAATACAGGGGATTTCGGGGATTGGCTACACCTTC.